One sample yielded the 16 T cell receptor beta chains listed below, sequenced in a study of regulatory T cells in long-lasting Graves disease. The time point: newly diagnosed GD, antithyroid drugs for less than 3 months. Preparation of the TCR library used RNA extracted from PBMCs. Sequencing libraries for TCR beta were prepared with iRepertoire HTBI primers and Arm-PCR of CDR3 regions. TCRdb re-called the multiplex PCR reads through MiXCR, storing one row per CDR3 protein. Of roughly 510,000 distinct CDR3 sequences listed, 15% to 20% are singletons. The same sample was also studied in work on T cells in Graves' hyperthyroidism and ophthalmopathy.

Specimen: peripheral blood mononuclear cells (PBMCs), collected at new diagnosis, from a patient treated with antithyroid drugs. The receptors originated from a man aged 18 to 30 with Graves disease.

Ten or more counts support this clonotype. The rearrangement links TRBV10-3 to TRBJ1-2, with D perhaps TRBD1 (6 bases). Germline CDR1 is ENHRY and CDR2 is SYGVKD. Between the trimmed V and J ends, which lost 2 bases and 5 bases, there was a span of 12 bases. The CDR3 covers 14 residues. The CDR3 DNA reads TGTGCCATCAGTGAGGGACCAGGGGAGTATGGCTACACCTTC. This codes for CAISEGPGEYGYTF.

At least ten counts were recorded for this clonotype. The chain recombines TRBV28 with TRBJ1-2; 9 bases fit TRBD1. Germline V CDR1 and CDR2: MDHEN, SYDVKM. The CDR3 totals 14 residues. J lost 6 bases, V lost 5 bases, and 7 bases had no gene match. DNA of the CDR3: TGTGCCAGCAGTCTGGGTGGGACAGGGAATGGCTACACCTTC. It is translated as CASSLGGTGNGYTF.

J is TRBJ2-1 and V is TRBV6-2 or TRBV6-3, with D possibly being TRBD2 (6 bases). The CDR3 is 15 residues long. Germline V gene data show CDR1 as MNHEY and CDR2 as SVGEGT. V gave up 4 bases and J gave up 3 bases, with 13 bases separating them. The CDR3 sequence: CASSLVLARYNEQFF. The DNA of the CDR3 is TGTGCCAGCAGTTTGGTACTAGCTCGCTACAATGAGCAGTTCTTC.

There are a few counts of this clonotype. This chain links TRBV28 with TRBJ2-2, with unresolved D. The germline CDR1 and CDR2 sequences are MDHEN and SYDVKM. With 7 bases removed from V and 4 bases from J, the gap between germline ends came to 7 bases. The CDR3 totals 12 residues. CDR3 in DNA: TGTGCCAGCACTGTCGGCACCGGGGAGCTGTTTTTT. Protein: CASTVGTGELFF. The variable domain in full, with the rest retrieved from reference TRBV28 and TRBJ2-2, is DVKVTQSSRYLVKRTGEKVFLECVQDMDHENMFWYRQDPGLGLRLIYFSYDVKMKEKGDIPEGYSVSREKKERFSLILESASTNQTSMYLCASTVGTGELFFGEGSRLTVL.

This clonotype was seen at least ten times. The V call is TRBV6-1, the J call TRBJ1-1, with a weak D call TRBD1 (6 bases). This CDR3 contains 15 residues. The germline V gene encodes CDR1 MNHNS and CDR2 SASEGT. Trimming stripped 7 bases from V and 1 base from J, with 16 bases between. The CDR3 is CASTLPAGANTEAFF. CDR3 nucleotide sequence: TGTGCCAGCACCCTCCCCGCAGGGGCGAACACTGAAGCTTTCTTT.

With regard to this clonotype: One base away lies a much larger clone, so this may be a sequencing read error. The chain combines TRBV27 with TRBJ1-2, with 10 nucleotides matching TRBD1. Germline CDR1 and CDR2: MNHEY and SMNVEV (reference sequence). The CDR3 runs 13 residues. CDR3 in DNA: TGTGCCAGCAGTGGACAGGGGGGATATGGCCACACCTTC. It is translated as CASSGQGGYGHTF.

This clonotype was seen at least ten times. This sequence joins TRBV7-3 and TRBJ2-1; D might be TRBD2 (6 bases). Trimming removed 6 bases from V and 4 bases from J, with 16 bases in between. Germline-derived CDR1 and CDR2 are SGHTA and FQGTGA. The CDR3 covers 15 residues. The CDR3 loop is CASSRLGGSYNEQFF. CDR3 nucleotides: TGTGCCAGCAGTCGCCTGGGGGGTAGTTACAATGAGCAGTTCTTC.

This clonotype was detected many times. V usage is TRBV13 and J usage is TRBJ2-1; 12 bases map to TRBD2. The CDR3 is 16 residues long. The junction had 12 bases not matched to a gene; V was cut back by 7 bases and J by 8 bases. CDR1 PRHDT and CDR2 FYEKMQ come from the germline V gene (reference sequence). This chain's CDR3 is CASIIGASGRVDEQFF. CDR3 bases: TGTGCCAGCATCATAGGGGCTAGCGGGAGGGTGGATGAGCAGTTCTTC.

The V and J genes are TRBV29-1 and TRBJ2-7, with D possibly TRBD2 on 5 matching bases. Trimming took 8 bases from V and 0 from J, leaving 17 bases between them. Germline V gene lookup returns CDR1 SQVTM and CDR2 ANQGSEA. CDR3 length equals 14 residues. CDR3 DNA sequence: TGCAGCACTAGGACTGGCCACAGCTCCTACGAGCAGTACTTC. Protein product: CSTRTGHSSYEQYF.

This clonotype has just a few counts. CDR3 sequence reads: CASSSYLGQGWETQYF. CDR3 DNA: TGTGCCAGCAGCTCCTACCTAGGACAGGGATGGGAGACCCAGTACTTC. The rearrangement joins TRBV11-2 to TRBJ2-5, with 8 bases aligning to TRBD1. Trimming took 4 bases from V and 5 from J; bases not matched to a gene: 12. The CDR3 consists of 16 residues. Germline V gene sequence: CDR1 SGHAT, CDR2 FQNNGV.

This chain uses TRBV6-9 with TRBJ2-1; 12 bases agree with TRBD2. The CDR3 has 15 residues. The germline V gene encodes CDR1 MNHGY and CDR2 SVAAGI. V lost 5 bases and J lost 9; bases outside the gene matches: 8. The DNA of the CDR3 is TGTGCCAGCAGTCCTTCGACTAGCGGGAGTCTTGAGCAGTTCTTC. Its protein product is CASSPSTSGSLEQFF.

This rearrangement joins TRBV29-1 to TRBJ2-3; 7 bases match TRBD2. The DNA matches TRBJ2-7 better at its end, which makes the J call doubtful. The CDR3 runs 15 residues. The germline V gene has CDR1 SQVTM and CDR2 ANQGSEA. CDR3 in amino acids: CSVDSGRALADEQYF. The CDR3 DNA follows: TGCAGCGTTGACAGTGGGAGGGCCCTGGCGGACGAGCAGTACTTC.

The chain carries TRBV6-2 or TRBV6-3 and TRBJ2-3; maybe TRBD1 (6 bases). The V end was cut by 5 bases, the J end by 5 bases, with 14 bases between. Germline CDR1 reads MNHEY; CDR2 reads SVGEGT. The CDR3 runs 14 residues. This chain's CDR3 is CASSEGEGGDTQYF. The CDR3 DNA reads TGTGCCAGCAGTGAAGGGGAAGGGGGAGATACGCAGTATTTT.

This clonotype was counted between two and nine times. The final CDR3 position lacks the conserved phenylalanine or tryptophan, pointing to a likely read error. This chain uses TRBV7-8 with TRBJ1-6, with D possibly being TRBD1 (6 bases). V shed 5 bases and J shed 6 bases, with 23 bases lying between them. The CDR3 runs to 18 residues. Germline V gene lookup returns CDR1 SGHVS and CDR2 FQNEAQ. The CDR3 DNA reads TGTGCCAGCAGCCCAAGGGGGGCACAGAGCGGATTTAATTCACCCCTCCACCTT. Translation gives CASSPRGAQSGFNSPLHL.

Many counts were recorded for this clonotype. The chain employs TRBV30 and TRBJ1-5, with D possibly being TRBD1 (6 bases). V was pared by 0 bases and J by 6 bases, with 15 bases between. Germline loops: CDR1 GTSNPN, CDR2 SVGIG (reference sequence). The CDR3 spans 15 residues. The CDR3: CAWSVGGGARQPQHF. CDR3 nucleotides: TGTGCCTGGAGTGTAGGCGGGGGGGCCCGTCAGCCCCAGCATTTT.

This clonotype has just a few counts. The chain joins TRBV20-1 to TRBJ2-3; TRBD1 agrees at 8 bases. This CDR3 has 13 residues. After removal of 4 bases from V and 4 bases from J, the junction contained 4 bases not matched to a gene. CDR1 DFQATT and CDR2 SNEGSKA come from the germline V gene (reference sequence). CDR3 nucleotides: TGCAGTGCTAAGGGACAGGTGGCAGATACGCAGTATTTT. This sequence encodes CSAKGQVADTQYF.